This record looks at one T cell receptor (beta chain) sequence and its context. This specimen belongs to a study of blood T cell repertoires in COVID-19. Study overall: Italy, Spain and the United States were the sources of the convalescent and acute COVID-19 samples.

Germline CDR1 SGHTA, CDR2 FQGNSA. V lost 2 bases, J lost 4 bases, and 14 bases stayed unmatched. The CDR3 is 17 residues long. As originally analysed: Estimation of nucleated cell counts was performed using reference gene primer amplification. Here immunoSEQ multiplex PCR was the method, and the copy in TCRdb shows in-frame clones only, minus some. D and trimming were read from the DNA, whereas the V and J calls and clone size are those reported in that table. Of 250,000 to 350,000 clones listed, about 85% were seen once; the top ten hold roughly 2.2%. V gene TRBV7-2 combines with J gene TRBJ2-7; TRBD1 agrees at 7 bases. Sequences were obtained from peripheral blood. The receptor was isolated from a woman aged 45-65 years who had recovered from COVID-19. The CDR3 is CASSLSLGPGGSYEQYF. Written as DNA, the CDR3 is TGTGCCAGCAGCTTAAGTTTGGGGCCAGGGGGAAGTTACGAGCAGTACTTC.